The T cell receptor (beta chain) described here comes from a study of shared clonotypes between healthy human individuals. TCRdb's table, derived via immunoSEQ multiplex PCR, lists solely in-frame clones and lacks some. In the table there are about 2.3 million clones, just under 95% of which are singletons. It was into CD45RA+ naive and CD45RA-negative memory subsets that the CD4+ cells were split. As concerns this clone: The sample carries other DNA sequences with the same CDR3.

CDR1 DFQATT and CDR2 SNEGSKA come from the germline V gene (reference sequence). CDR3 length: 11 residues. The V end lost 6 bases, the J end lost 6 bases, and 10 bases lay between the germline ends. The sequenced sample was naive CD4+ T cells from PBMCs. Subset defined: CD45RA+ positively selected. The chain uses TRBV20-1 and TRBJ2-3, with D maybe TRBD2 (6 bases). The sequence was obtained from a man younger than 35 in good health. Some clones in this sample may be carry-over from other donors' samples. The CDR3 DNA sequence: TGCAGTGCCCGACGGGGGGATACGCAGTATTTT. Translation: CSARRGDTQYF.